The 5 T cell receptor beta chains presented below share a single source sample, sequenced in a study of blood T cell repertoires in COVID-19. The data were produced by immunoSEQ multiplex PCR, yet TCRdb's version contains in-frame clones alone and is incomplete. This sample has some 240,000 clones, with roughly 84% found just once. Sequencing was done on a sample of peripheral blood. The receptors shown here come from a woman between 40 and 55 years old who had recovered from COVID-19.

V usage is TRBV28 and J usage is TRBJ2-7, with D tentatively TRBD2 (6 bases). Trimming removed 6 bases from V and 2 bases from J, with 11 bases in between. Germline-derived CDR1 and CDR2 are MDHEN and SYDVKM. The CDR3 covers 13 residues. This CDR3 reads CASRDGRTYEQYF. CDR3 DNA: TGTGCCAGCAGAGACGGGAGAACCTACGAGCAGTACTTC.

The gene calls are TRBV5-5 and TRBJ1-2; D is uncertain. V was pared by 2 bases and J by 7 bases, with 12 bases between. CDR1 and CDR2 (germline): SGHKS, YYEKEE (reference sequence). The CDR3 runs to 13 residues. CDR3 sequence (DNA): TGTGCCAGCAGCTTCGGGGATGGGCTTGGCTACACCTTC. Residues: CASSFGDGLGYTF. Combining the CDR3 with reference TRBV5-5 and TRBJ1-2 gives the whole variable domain DAGVTQSPTHLIKTRGQQVTLRCSPISGHKSVSWYQQVLGQGPQFIFQYYEKEERGRGNFPDRFSARQFPNYSSELNVNALLLGDSALYLCASSFGDGLGYTFGSGTRLTVV.

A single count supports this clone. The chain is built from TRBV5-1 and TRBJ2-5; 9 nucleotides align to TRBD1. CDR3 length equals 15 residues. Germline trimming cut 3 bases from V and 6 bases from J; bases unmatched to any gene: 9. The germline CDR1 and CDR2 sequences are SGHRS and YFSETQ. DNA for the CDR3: TGCGCCAGCAGCTCAGGAGGGACAGGGATGAAGACCCAGTACTTC. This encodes CASSSGGTGMKTQYF.

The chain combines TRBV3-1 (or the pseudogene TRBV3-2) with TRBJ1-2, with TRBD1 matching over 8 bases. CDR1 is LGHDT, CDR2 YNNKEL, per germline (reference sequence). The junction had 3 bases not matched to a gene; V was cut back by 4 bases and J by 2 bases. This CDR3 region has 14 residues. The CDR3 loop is CASSPWDRNYGYTF. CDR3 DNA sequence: TGTGCCAGCAGCCCCTGGGACAGGAACTATGGCTACACCTTC.

CDR3 DNA: TGTGCCAGCAAAAGCGGGGGGAACTACAATGAGCAGTTCTTC. It codes for CASKSGGNYNEQFF. This chain uses TRBV6-5 with TRBJ2-1; TRBD2 aligns across 9 bases. This CDR3 is 14 amino acids long. Germline V gene lookup returns CDR1 MNHEY and CDR2 SVGAGI. Unmatched junction bases numbered 4, after V lost 7 bases and J lost 3 bases.